Below are 30 T cell receptor beta chains sequenced from a single sample in a study of T cells after yellow fever vaccination. TCRdb fed the 5' RACE reads into MiXCR, producing one record per CDR3 protein. The data hold roughly 260,000 distinct CDR3 sequences, with about an eighth observed a single time. Sample: CD4+ T cells sorted from PBMCs, taken 45 days after the yellow fever booster vaccination. These receptors were obtained from a young man who received the YFV17D yellow fever vaccine.

This clonotype was picked up a small number of times. The chain has TRBV6-2 or TRBV6-3 and TRBJ2-7; D is ambiguous. The V and J ends lost 2 bases and 2 bases respectively, with 10 bases between them. Looked up from germline, CDR1 is MNHEY and CDR2 is SVGEGT. This CDR3 contains 14 residues. This chain's CDR3 is CASSYAVKTYEQYF. For the CDR3, the DNA is TGTGCCAGCAGTTACGCCGTAAAGACCTACGAGCAGTACTTC.

The chain carries TRBV5-1 and TRBJ2-3, with D possibly being TRBD2 (6 bases). The germline CDR1 and CDR2 sequences are SGHRS and YFSETQ. Trimming removed 2 bases at V and 4 bases at J, with 14 bases between. The CDR3 runs 15 residues. The DNA for the CDR3 is TGCGCCAGCAGCTTTGGGGGGAGATTGGCAGATACGCAGTATTTT. This codes for CASSFGGRLADTQYF.

This chain uses TRBV20-1 with TRBJ1-1; D is perhaps TRBD1 (5 bases). The CDR3 loop spans 16 amino acids. V lost 0 bases and J 0 bases, leaving 14 bases between the germline ends. Per the germline V gene, CDR1 is DFQATT and CDR2 is SNEGSKA (reference sequence). The CDR3 is CSARDLVQGLNTEAFF. The CDR3 DNA is TGCAGTGCTAGAGATTTGGTCCAGGGTCTGAACACTGAAGCTTTCTTT.

This clonotype has only one observation. The junction and the germline gene differ at one end; a read error may be behind it. CDR3 DNA: TGTGCCCGCAGTTACTCGAGTGTTCCTGAAGCTTTCTTT. This encodes CARSYSSVPEAFF. The chain joins TRBV6-6 to TRBJ1-1, with D unclear. Germline values: CDR1 MNHNY, CDR2 SVGAGI (reference sequence). The length of the CDR3 is 13 residues.

There are a few counts of this clonotype. The V call is TRBV20-1, the J call TRBJ2-1; 8 nucleotides align to TRBD1. The CDR3 consists of 13 residues. V was pared by 2 bases and J by 9 bases, with 6 bases of the junction left unmatched. The germline CDR1 and CDR2 sequences are DFQATT and SNEGSKA (reference sequence). CDR3 in amino acids: CSARTGTGIEQFF. CDR3 DNA: TGCAGTGCTAGAACCGGGACAGGCATTGAGCAGTTCTTC.

The DNA for the CDR3 is TGTGCCAGCAGCTGGGACTTAGCGGGATCCTACAATGAGCAGTTCTTC. Translating gives CASSWDLAGSYNEQFF. The chain joins TRBV5-5 to TRBJ2-1, with 8 bases lining up with TRBD2. Trimming cost V 3 bases and J 1 base; bases outside gene matches: 6. The V gene's germline CDR1 is SGHKS and CDR2 YYEKEE (reference sequence). The CDR3 contains 16 residues.

This clonotype has more than one count but fewer than ten. The chain carries TRBV6-1 and TRBJ1-6; 7 bases map to TRBD1. Looked up from germline, CDR1 is MNHNS and CDR2 is SASEGT. Losses at the gene ends were 8 bases for V and 4 bases for J; bases not matched to a gene: 2. The length of the CDR3 is 13 residues. CDR3 bases: TGTGCCAGCGGGACAGCGTATAATTCACCCCTCCACTTT. Translating it yields CASGTAYNSPLHF.

This clonotype was observed a handful of times. This rearrangement joins TRBV20-1 to TRBJ2-1, with no clear D. The V gene's germline CDR1 is DFQATT and CDR2 SNEGSKA (reference sequence). The CDR3 loop spans 12 amino acids. The V end was cut by 6 bases, the J end by 10 bases, with 16 bases between. The CDR3 sequence: CSASRSYLEQFF. The CDR3 DNA reads TGCAGTGCCTCACGAAGTTATTTGGAGCAGTTCTTC.

The chain recombines TRBV11-2 with TRBJ1-1, with D unclear. Trimming shortened V by 1 base and J by 1 base, and 7 bases separated the two germline ends. The V gene's germline CDR1 is SGHAT and CDR2 FQNNGV. The CDR3 sequence is 14 residues long. CDR3 nucleotides: TGTGCCAGCAGCTTAGGCTACACGAACACTGAAGCTTTCTTT. This encodes CASSLGYTNTEAFF.

V usage is TRBV29-1 and J usage is TRBJ2-3, with 9 bases that match TRBD1. With V trimmed by 7 bases and J by 5 bases, 7 bases remained unmatched. Germline V lookup: CDR1 SQVTM, CDR2 ANQGSEA. The CDR3 has 13 residues. In nucleotides, the CDR3 is TGCAGCGGAGACAGGGGGGCCAGAGATACGCAGTATTTT. This sequence encodes CSGDRGARDTQYF.

The V and J genes are TRBV5-1 and TRBJ2-5; perhaps TRBD1 as D (5 bases). Looked up from germline, CDR1 is SGHRS and CDR2 is YFSETQ. The CDR3 covers 13 residues. V shed 5 bases and J shed 5 bases, with 13 bases lying between them. Written as DNA, the CDR3 is TGCGCCAGCAGACCCACAGGCTACGAGACCCAGTACTTC. Translated: CASRPTGYETQYF.

The chain combines TRBV20-1 with TRBJ2-1, with TRBD2 identical over 8 bases. The CDR3 runs 14 residues. CDR1 is DFQATT, CDR2 SNEGSKA, per germline (reference sequence). Trimming removed 0 bases from V and 6 bases from J; junction bases left unmatched: 4. In DNA, the CDR3 is TGCAGTGCTAGAGACGGGAGGGCCCCCAATGAGCAGTTCTTC. It yields the protein CSARDGRAPNEQFF.

This chain joins TRBV12-3 or TRBV12-4 and TRBJ2-3, with 12 bases identical to TRBD2. The CDR3 is 15 amino acids. The junction had 10 bases not matched to a gene; V was cut back by 6 bases and J by 9 bases. CDR3 protein: CASSQSSGRAITQYF. DNA of the CDR3: TGTGCCAGCAGCCAATCTAGCGGGAGGGCTATAACGCAGTATTTT.

The V call is TRBV4-2, the J call TRBJ1-5; D is uncertain. With 0 bases removed from V and 4 bases from J, the gap between germline ends came to 10 bases. The CDR3 spans 15 residues. In germline, CDR1 is LGHNA, CDR2 YNFKEQ. The CDR3 DNA sequence: TGTGCCAGCAGCCAAGACCCGGCCAGGAATCAGCCCCAGCATTTT. This encodes CASSQDPARNQPQHF.

In this sample, this clonotype turned up a few times. The J gene is TRBJ1-6, the V gene TRBV7-2, with 7 bases fitting TRBD1. Germline CDR1 SGHTA, CDR2 FQGNSA. V shed 5 bases and J 9 bases; nucleotides not matched to a gene: 7. The CDR3 loop spans 14 amino acids. CDR3 sequence: CASSKGAFASPLHF. Written as DNA, the CDR3 is TGTGCCAGCAGCAAGGGGGCTTTCGCTTCACCCCTCCACTTT.

This clonotype was counted between two and nine times. The chain is built from TRBV6-1 and TRBJ1-3; D is uncertain. The ends were cut back, 10 bases at V and 0 bases at J, with 10 bases in the middle. The length of the CDR3 is 13 residues. Looked up from germline, CDR1 is MNHNS and CDR2 is SASEGT. CDR3 loop: CATYPGSGNTIYF. As DNA, the CDR3 is TGTGCCACCTACCCGGGCTCTGGAAACACCATATATTTT.

This chain connects TRBV10-3 to TRBJ2-1; tentatively, D is TRBD2 (5 bases). The CDR3 consists of 14 residues. Trimming took off 5 bases at V and 2 bases at J, with 10 bases between the two ends. Germline-derived CDR1 and CDR2 are ENHRY and SYGVKD. CDR3 in amino acids: CAISRTAPYNEQFF. For the CDR3, the DNA is TGTGCCATCAGTCGGACTGCCCCCTACAATGAGCAGTTCTTC.

J is TRBJ2-6 and V is TRBV6-5; the D gene is possibly TRBD1 (5 bases). With 5 bases removed from V and 0 bases from J, the gap between germline ends came to 11 bases. The CDR3 covers 16 residues. CDR1 MNHEY and CDR2 SVGAGI come from the germline V gene. This CDR3 reads CASSTRQTSGANVLTF. In DNA, the CDR3 is TGTGCCAGCAGTACCCGACAGACCTCTGGGGCCAACGTCCTGACTTTC.

This clonotype was seen a handful of times. J is TRBJ2-1 and V is TRBV5-1; tentatively, D is TRBD2 (5 bases). V was clipped by 4 bases and J by 10 bases, with 18 bases between them. The CDR3 is 14 amino acids. CDR1 is SGHRS and CDR2 is YFSETQ in the germline V gene. This CDR3 reads CASSLLGDKREQFF. In nucleotides, the CDR3 is TGCGCCAGCAGCCTACTGGGAGACAAACGCGAGCAGTTCTTC.

The chain is built from TRBV29-1 and TRBJ2-5; TRBD2 is a possible D gene (5 bases). This CDR3 has 14 residues. V lost 7 bases and J lost 5, with 20 bases in between. Germline CDR1 SQVTM, CDR2 ANQGSEA. As DNA, the CDR3 is TGCAGCGACGGTTCGCTCGGGGTCGGCGAGACCCAGTACTTC. Translating it yields CSDGSLGVGETQYF. The full variable domain, rest sourced from reference TRBV29-1 and TRBJ2-5, is SAVISQKPSRDICQRGTSLTIQCQVDSQVTMMFWYRQQPGQSLTLIATANQGSEATYESGFVIDKFPISRPNLTFSTLTVSNMSPEDSSIYLCSDGSLGVGETQYFGPGTRLLVL.

This clonotype has more than one count but fewer than ten. The chain carries TRBV27 and TRBJ2-1; no firm D call. This CDR3 spans 14 amino acids. CDR1 MNHEY and CDR2 SMNVEV come from the germline V gene (reference sequence). The V gene lost 2 bases and the J gene lost 10 bases, with 15 bases spanning the gap. The CDR3 here is CASSLRLKAMEQFF. The CDR3 nucleotides read TGTGCCAGCAGTTTAAGACTGAAGGCGATGGAGCAGTTCTTC.

This clonotype has a handful of counts. V usage is TRBV10-3 and J usage is TRBJ1-1, with D unresolved. The CDR3 is 13 amino acids. Germline V gene sequence: CDR1 ENHRY, CDR2 SYGVKD. Trimming removed 10 bases from V and 3 bases from J, with 15 bases in between. The CDR3 nucleotides are TGTGCCAGTACCGACTCAAGGGACACTGAAGCTTTCTTT. Residues: CASTDSRDTEAFF.

This clonotype has just a few counts. This chain joins TRBV18 and TRBJ2-7, with a tentative D call TRBD2 (5 bases). Germline V gene data show CDR1 as KGHSH and CDR2 as LQKENI. The CDR3 totals 14 residues. The V and J ends lost 3 bases and 3 bases respectively, with 12 bases between them. The CDR3 sequence: CASSPGGPGYEQYF. The DNA of the CDR3 is TGTGCCAGCTCACCCGGCGGGCCCGGCTACGAGCAGTACTTC.

This clonotype was detected only a few times. This rearrangement joins TRBV7-9 to TRBJ2-5; tentatively, D is TRBD2 (5 bases). CDR1 is SEHNR, CDR2 FQNEAQ, per germline (reference sequence). V shed 8 bases and J shed 2 bases, with 15 bases lying between them. The CDR3 consists of 14 residues. CDR3 in DNA: TGTGCCAGCTCCCCATGGACTCTGCAAGAGACCCAGTACTTC. It is translated as CASSPWTLQETQYF.

The chain couples TRBV5-5 to TRBJ2-7; 8 nucleotides agree with TRBD1. Germline loops: CDR1 SGHKS, CDR2 YYEKEE (reference sequence). V dropped 4 bases and J dropped 6; count of bases not matched to a gene: 12. CDR3 length: 15 amino acids. CDR3 loop: CASSREAQGDAEQYF. CDR3 DNA sequence: TGTGCCAGCAGCCGCGAGGCACAGGGGGACGCCGAGCAGTACTTC.

The chain is built from TRBV24-1 and TRBJ2-1; D perhaps matches TRBD2 (6 bases). The CDR3 covers 14 residues. Trimming removed 7 bases at V and 8 bases at J, with 17 bases between. Germline-derived CDR1 and CDR2 are KGHDR and SFDVKD. The CDR3 spells CATRAYGGSHEQFF. In DNA, the CDR3 is TGTGCCACCAGAGCGTACGGGGGTAGCCATGAGCAGTTCTTC.

This rearrangement joins TRBV7-2 to TRBJ2-1, with 10 bases lining up with TRBD2. The CDR3 spans 14 residues. V dropped 7 bases and J dropped 12; count of bases not matched to a gene: 12. The germline CDR1 and CDR2 sequences are SGHTA and FQGNSA. CDR3 sequence reads: CASTQGLAENVQFF. The CDR3 region has the DNA TGTGCCAGCACCCAAGGACTAGCGGAAAACGTGCAGTTCTTC.

The gene calls are TRBV11-2 and TRBJ2-5, with 11 bases matching TRBD2. The V segment lost 5 bases and the J segment 3 bases; nucleotides outside the gene matches: 14. The CDR3 length is 18 residues. Looked up from germline, CDR1 is SGHAT and CDR2 is FQNNGV. The CDR3 bases are TGTGCCAGCAGCCGTAATAGCGGGAGGGCCGGTTTGAAAGAGACCCAGTACTTC. Protein sequence: CASSRNSGRAGLKETQYF.

In nucleotides, the CDR3 is TGTGCCAGCAGCGTTGGGACGACACAGAGCACAGATACGCAGTATTTT. Amino acid sequence: CASSVGTTQSTDTQYF. This sequence joins TRBV9 and TRBJ2-3; D might be TRBD1 or TRBD2, each matching 5 bases. Germline V gene lookup returns CDR1 SGDLS and CDR2 YYNGEE. The ends were cut back, 2 bases at V and 0 bases at J, with 13 bases in the middle. The CDR3 totals 16 residues.

This clonotype was counted between two and nine times. V usage is TRBV4-3 and J usage is TRBJ2-6; no reliable D call. V lost 0 bases, J lost 1 base, and 4 bases lay in between. The CDR3 is 15 amino acids. CDR1 is LGHNA and CDR2 is YSLEER in the germline V gene. In DNA form, the CDR3 reads TGCGCCAGCAGCCAAGAACTATCTGGGGCCAACGTCCTGACTTTC. Translation: CASSQELSGANVLTF.